Sequencing of this T cell receptor beta chain was carried out in a study of Graves' ophthalmopathy and Graves' hyperthyroidism. Study information: Pretreatment peripheral blood was obtained at initial diagnosis.

V lost 6 bases and J lost 5; bases outside the gene matches: 5. Germline V gene sequence: CDR1 SGHKS, CDR2 YYEKEE (reference sequence). The CDR3 runs 13 residues. Amplified TCR beta CDR3 regions were obtained using RNA transcripts as template. The first round was an RT-PCR with HTBI primers, and the second round was a multiplex PCR. TCRdb passed the multiplex PCR reads through MiXCR, listing each CDR3 protein once. The sample shows some 750,000 distinct CDR3 sequences, 35% to 50% of them seen only once. Findings and limits, study-wide: Detection in blood was also observed for most expanded thyroid clonotypes above 0.001 frequency.

Ophthalmopathy was moderately-to-severely active, CAS at least 3, NOSPECS at least 4, lasting under 3 months. This clonotype was seen only once. Its antigen is unidentified. Sequencing was carried out using peripheral blood. This chain joins TRBV5-5 and TRBJ2-5; 9 positions agree with TRBD2. The TCR was taken from an adult man with Graves' ophthalmopathy. This chain's CDR3 is CASTTGLAETQYF. DNA of the CDR3: TGTGCCAGCACCACTGGACTAGCGGAGACCCAGTACTTC.